A selection of T cell receptor beta chains follows, all from one sample in a study of T cells after posttransplantation cyclophosphamide. Using immunoSEQ multiplex PCR, the repertoire was profiled, and TCRdb retains in-frame clones only, with some absent. Recorded here are under 15,000 clones, none singletons. Sample: PBMCs, taken after allogeneic stem cell transplant with posttransplant cyclophosphamide. Receptors originate from a female patient between 35 and 55 years old who received an allogeneic stem cell transplant from an unrelated donor, was CMV-positive, and had acute GVHD only. Some T cells may possibly be graft donor cells. Each CDR3 is given with its conserved first and last residue. Fields, in order: D gene, clone size, V gene, J gene, CDR3 protein, CDR3 DNA. D genes are given only for firm matches. Clone size is stated in some rows and not others, as once, few, many or a class when expanded.

D gene: NA
clone size: many
V gene: TRBV6-1
J gene: TRBJ2-7
CDR3 protein: CASSEALLGRVYEQYF
CDR3 DNA: TGTGCCAGCAGTGAAGCGCTTCTTGGCAGGGTTTACGAGCAGTACTTC

D gene: NA
clone size: many
V gene: TRBV6-5
J gene: TRBJ1-1
CDR3 protein: CASSLGGEAFF
CDR3 DNA: TGTGCCAGCAGTTTAGGGGGTGAAGCTTTCTTT

D gene: NA
clone size: many
V gene: TRBV5-6
J gene: TRBJ2-2
CDR3 protein: CASSLGTYTGELFF
CDR3 DNA: TGTGCCAGCAGCCTCGGGACTTACACCGGGGAGCTGTTTTTT

D gene: TRBD2
clone size: NA
V gene: TRBV9
J gene: TRBJ2-1
CDR3 protein: CASSVGWGGESGGNEQFF
CDR3 DNA: TGTGCCAGCAGCGTAGGCTGGGGGGGCGAAAGCGGGGGCAATGAGCAGTTCTTC

D gene: NA
clone size: many
V gene: TRBV4-3
J gene: TRBJ2-5
CDR3 protein: CASSQEGLASGETQYF
CDR3 DNA: TGCGCCAGCAGCCAAGAAGGGCTAGCCAGCGGGGAGACCCAGTACTTC

D gene: NA
clone size: many
V gene: TRBV7-2
J gene: TRBJ2-1
CDR3 protein: CASSLAFTGSNEQFF
CDR3 DNA: TGTGCCAGCAGCTTAGCTTTCACAGGATCCAATGAGCAGTTCTTC

D gene: TRBD2
clone size: NA
V gene: TRBV7-7
J gene: TRBJ2-1
CDR3 protein: CASSFGGRYNEQFF
CDR3 DNA: TGTGCTAGCAGCTTCGGGGGGAGATACAATGAGCAGTTCTTC

D gene: NA
clone size: medium-sized
V gene: TRBV7-9
J gene: TRBJ1-1
CDR3 protein: CASSLGHGQPNTEAFF
CDR3 DNA: TGTGCCAGCAGCTTAGGACACGGACAGCCGAACACTGAAGCTTTCTTT

D gene: TRBD1
clone size: NA
V gene: TRBV28
J gene: TRBJ2-5
CDR3 protein: CASSQTRYLGGRSEETQYF
CDR3 DNA: TGTGCCAGCAGTCAGACCAGGTATCTAGGGGGCAGGAGCGAAGAGACCCAGTACTTC

D gene: TRBD2
clone size: many
V gene: TRBV11-3
J gene: TRBJ2-2
CDR3 protein: CASSLLAGGTGELFF
CDR3 DNA: TGTGCCAGCAGCTTACTAGCGGGAGGGACCGGGGAGCTGTTTTTT

D gene: NA
clone size: many
V gene: TRBV11-2
J gene: TRBJ2-3
CDR3 protein: CASSLDETVLPSTDTQYF
CDR3 DNA: TGTGCCAGCAGCTTAGATGAGACAGTTTTACCTAGCACAGATACGCAGTATTTT

D gene: TRBD1
clone size: few
V gene: TRBV19
J gene: TRBJ1-6
CDR3 protein: CASMGQGNSPLHF
CDR3 DNA: TGTGCCAGTATGGGACAGGGGAATTCACCCCTCCACTTT

D gene: NA
clone size: few
V gene: TRBV27
J gene: TRBJ1-2
CDR3 protein: CASSLQGFGGYTF
CDR3 DNA: TGTGCCAGCAGTTTACAGGGGTTTGGGGGCTACACCTTC

D gene: TRBD1
clone size: few
V gene: TRBV11-2
J gene: TRBJ2-7
CDR3 protein: CASSVQGVVYEQYF
CDR3 DNA: TGTGCCAGCAGCGTACAGGGGGTGGTGTACGAGCAGTACTTC

D gene: NA
clone size: few
V gene: TRBV30
J gene: TRBJ2-2
CDR3 protein: CAWSSGELFF
CDR3 DNA: TGTGCCTGGAGTTCAGGGGAGCTGTTTTTT

D gene: NA
clone size: many
V gene: TRBV2
J gene: TRBJ2-2
CDR3 protein: CASSEEVWQNTGELFF
CDR3 DNA: TGTGCCAGCAGTGAAGAAGTCTGGCAGAACACCGGGGAGCTGTTTTTT

D gene: TRBD2
clone size: NA
V gene: TRBV9
J gene: TRBJ2-2
CDR3 protein: CASSENLAGQNTGELFF
CDR3 DNA: TGTGCCAGCAGCGAGAACCTAGCGGGACAAAACACCGGGGAGCTGTTTTTT

D gene: NA
clone size: many
V gene: TRBV7-2
J gene: TRBJ1-5
CDR3 protein: CASSFYSGDNQPQHF
CDR3 DNA: TGTGCCAGCAGCTTTTACTCCGGGGACAATCAGCCCCAGCATTTT

D gene: TRBD2
clone size: many
V gene: TRBV14
J gene: TRBJ2-3
CDR3 protein: CASSQKRESHTQYF
CDR3 DNA: TGTGCCAGCAGCCAAAAGCGGGAGTCCCATACGCAGTATTTT

D gene: NA
clone size: few
V gene: TRBV4-3
J gene: TRBJ2-5
CDR3 protein: CASSQDPIAETQYF
CDR3 DNA: TGCGCCAGCAGCCAAGACCCCATAGCAGAGACCCAGTACTTC

D gene: NA
clone size: few
V gene: TRBV28
J gene: TRBJ1-5
CDR3 protein: CASSLVPTIPGQPQHF
CDR3 DNA: TGTGCCAGCAGTTTGGTCCCGACCATTCCAGGTCAGCCCCAGCATTTT

D gene: TRBD1
clone size: NA
V gene: TRBV7-8
J gene: TRBJ1-1
CDR3 protein: CASSFGQGATEAFF
CDR3 DNA: TGTGCCAGCAGCTTCGGACAGGGGGCGACTGAAGCTTTCTTT

D gene: TRBD1
clone size: few
V gene: TRBV11-1
J gene: TRBJ2-5
CDR3 protein: CASRQGQWGLQETQYF
CDR3 DNA: TGTGCCAGCAGACAGGGACAGTGGGGGCTCCAAGAGACCCAGTACTTC

D gene: NA
clone size: many
V gene: TRBV5-5
J gene: TRBJ1-1
CDR3 protein: CASSLERVTEAFF
CDR3 DNA: TGTGCCAGCAGCTTGGAGAGGGTCACTGAAGCTTTCTTT

D gene: TRBD2
clone size: many
V gene: TRBV11-1
J gene: TRBJ2-7
CDR3 protein: CASSSGLAGAMYEQYF
CDR3 DNA: TGTGCCAGCAGCTCCGGACTAGCGGGAGCCATGTACGAGCAGTACTTC

D gene: NA
clone size: many
V gene: TRBV6-5
J gene: TRBJ2-7
CDR3 protein: CASTDTYEQYF
CDR3 DNA: TGTGCCAGCACCGACACATACGAGCAGTACTTC

D gene: NA
clone size: many
V gene: TRBV28
J gene: TRBJ1-3
CDR3 protein: CASRPGGSGNTIYF
CDR3 DNA: TGTGCCAGCAGACCCGGGGGATCTGGAAACACCATATATTTT

D gene: TRBD2
clone size: many
V gene: TRBV28
J gene: TRBJ2-1
CDR3 protein: CASSGGGALNEQFF
CDR3 DNA: TGTGCCAGCAGCGGCGGGGGGGCCTTAAATGAGCAGTTCTTC

D gene: NA
clone size: many
V gene: TRBV15
J gene: TRBJ1-3
CDR3 protein: CATSSDGLSGNTIYF
CDR3 DNA: TGTGCCACCAGTTCGGACGGACTCTCTGGAAACACCATATATTTT

D gene: TRBD1
clone size: many
V gene: TRBV30
J gene: TRBJ1-1
CDR3 protein: CASQRGQVAFF
CDR3 DNA: TGTGCCTCTCAAAGGGGACAGGTGGCTTTCTTT

D gene: TRBD2
clone size: many
V gene: TRBV5-1
J gene: TRBJ2-3
CDR3 protein: CASSTPSGAQDTQYF
CDR3 DNA: TGCGCCAGCAGCACCCCTAGCGGGGCACAAGATACGCAGTATTTT

D gene: TRBD1
clone size: many
V gene: TRBV28
J gene: TRBJ2-7
CDR3 protein: CASSFDRVIYEQYF
CDR3 DNA: TGTGCCAGCAGTTTTGACAGGGTCATCTACGAGCAGTACTTC

D gene: TRBD1
clone size: few
V gene: TRBV7-9
J gene: TRBJ2-3
CDR3 protein: CAGSGTGGVGTQYF
CDR3 DNA: TGTGCCGGGTCCGGGACAGGGGGAGTTGGTACGCAGTATTTT

D gene: TRBD1
clone size: many
V gene: TRBV5-5
J gene: TRBJ1-5
CDR3 protein: CASSSTRQGTPQHF
CDR3 DNA: TGTGCCAGCAGCTCTACGCGACAGGGTACGCCCCAGCATTTT

D gene: TRBD2
clone size: few
V gene: TRBV7-2
J gene: TRBJ2-7
CDR3 protein: CASSSGTSGRGAVYEQYF
CDR3 DNA: TGTGCCAGCAGCTCAGGGACTAGCGGGAGAGGGGCGGTCTACGAGCAGTACTTC

D gene: TRBD2
clone size: many
V gene: TRBV4-1
J gene: TRBJ2-7
CDR3 protein: CASSQGGLAGREQYF
CDR3 DNA: TGCGCCAGCAGCCAAGGTGGACTAGCGGGACGCGAGCAGTACTTC

D gene: TRBD1
clone size: many
V gene: TRBV15
J gene: TRBJ1-4
CDR3 protein: CATSGQGAPDEKLFF
CDR3 DNA: TGTGCCACCAGCGGGCAGGGGGCTCCCGATGAAAAACTGTTTTTT

D gene: TRBD2
clone size: NA
V gene: TRBV4-1
J gene: TRBJ2-1
CDR3 protein: CASSQDGLAGAYSYNEQFF
CDR3 DNA: TGCGCCAGCAGCCAAGACGGACTAGCGGGAGCCTACTCCTACAATGAGCAGTTCTTC

D gene: NA
clone size: NA
V gene: TRBV5-3
J gene: TRBJ2-1
CDR3 protein: CARSLKRVENEQFF
CDR3 DNA: TGTGCCAGAAGCCTAAAGCGGGTGGAAAATGAGCAGTTCTTC